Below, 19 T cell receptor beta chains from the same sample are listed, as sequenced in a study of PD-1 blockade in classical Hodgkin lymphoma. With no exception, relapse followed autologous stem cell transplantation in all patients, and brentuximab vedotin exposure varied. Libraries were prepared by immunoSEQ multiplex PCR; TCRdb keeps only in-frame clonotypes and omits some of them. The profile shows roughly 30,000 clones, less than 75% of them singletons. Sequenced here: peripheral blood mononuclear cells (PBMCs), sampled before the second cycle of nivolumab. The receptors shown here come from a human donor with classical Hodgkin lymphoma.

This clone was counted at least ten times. The CDR3 loop is CASSEPLSEKLFF. CDR3 nucleotide sequence: TGTGCCAGCAGTGAACCACTAAGTGAAAAACTGTTTTTT. V gene TRBV25-1 combines with J gene TRBJ1-4, with D unresolved. Germline V gives CDR1 MGHDK, CDR2 SYGVNS. V was trimmed by 2 bases and J by 7 bases, leaving 8 bases between them. CDR3 length: 13 residues.

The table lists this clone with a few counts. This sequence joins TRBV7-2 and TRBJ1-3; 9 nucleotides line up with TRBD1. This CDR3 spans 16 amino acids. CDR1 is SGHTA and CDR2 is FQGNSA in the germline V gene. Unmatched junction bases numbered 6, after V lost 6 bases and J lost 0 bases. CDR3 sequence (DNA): TGTGCCAGCAGTCTAACAGGGGGCCACTCTGGAAACACCATATATTTT. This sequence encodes CASSLTGGHSGNTIYF.

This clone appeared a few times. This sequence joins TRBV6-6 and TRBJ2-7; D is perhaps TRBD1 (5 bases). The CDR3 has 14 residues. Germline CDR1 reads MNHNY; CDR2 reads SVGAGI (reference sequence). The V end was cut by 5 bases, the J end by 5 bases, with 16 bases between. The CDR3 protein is CASSPRVEEHEQYV. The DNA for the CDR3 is TGTGCCAGCAGTCCCAGGGTAGAGGAGCACGAGCAGTACGTC.

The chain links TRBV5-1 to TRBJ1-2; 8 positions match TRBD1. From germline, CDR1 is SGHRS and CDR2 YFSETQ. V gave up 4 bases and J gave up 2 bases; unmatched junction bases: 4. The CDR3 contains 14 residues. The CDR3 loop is CASSPGDRNYGYTF. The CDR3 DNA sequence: TGCGCCAGCAGCCCAGGGGACAGGAACTATGGCTACACCTTC.

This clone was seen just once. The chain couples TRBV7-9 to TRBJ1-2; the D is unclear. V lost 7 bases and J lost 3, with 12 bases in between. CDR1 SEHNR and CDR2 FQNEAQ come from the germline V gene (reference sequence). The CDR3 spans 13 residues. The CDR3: CASTGRGDYGYTF. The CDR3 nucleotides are TGTGCCAGCACCGGGCGCGGTGACTATGGCTACACCTTC.

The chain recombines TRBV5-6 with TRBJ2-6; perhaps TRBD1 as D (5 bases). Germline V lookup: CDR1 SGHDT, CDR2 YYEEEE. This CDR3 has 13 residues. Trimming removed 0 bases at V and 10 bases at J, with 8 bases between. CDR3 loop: CASSLGQLNVLTF. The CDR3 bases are TGTGCCAGCAGCTTGGGACAGCTAAACGTCCTGACTTTC. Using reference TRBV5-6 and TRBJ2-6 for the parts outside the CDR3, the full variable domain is DAGVTQSPTHLIKTRGQQVTLRCSPKSGHDTVSWYQQALGQGPQFIFQYYEEEERQRGNFPDRFSGHQFPNYSSELNVNALLLGDSALYLCASSLGQLNVLTFGAGSRLTVL.

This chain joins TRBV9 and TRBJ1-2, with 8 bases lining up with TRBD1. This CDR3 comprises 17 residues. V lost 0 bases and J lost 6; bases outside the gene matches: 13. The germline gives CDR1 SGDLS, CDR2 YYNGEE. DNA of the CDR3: TGTGCCAGCAGCGTAGAGATCCGGGCCAGGGGGCAGGATGGCTACACCTTC. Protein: CASSVEIRARGQDGYTF. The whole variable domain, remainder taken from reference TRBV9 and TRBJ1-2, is DSGVTQTPKHLITATGQRVTLRCSPRSGDLSVYWYQQSLDQGLQFLIQYYNGEERAKGNILERFSAQQFPDLHSELNLSSLELGDSALYFCASSVEIRARGQDGYTFGSGTRLTVV.

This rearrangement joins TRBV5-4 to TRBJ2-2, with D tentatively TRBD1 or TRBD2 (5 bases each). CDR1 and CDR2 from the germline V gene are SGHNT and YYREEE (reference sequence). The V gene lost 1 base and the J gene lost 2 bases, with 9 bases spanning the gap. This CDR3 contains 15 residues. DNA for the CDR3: TGTGCCAGCAGCTTGCAGGGAGCTAACACCGGGGAGCTGTTTTTT. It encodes CASSLQGANTGELFF.

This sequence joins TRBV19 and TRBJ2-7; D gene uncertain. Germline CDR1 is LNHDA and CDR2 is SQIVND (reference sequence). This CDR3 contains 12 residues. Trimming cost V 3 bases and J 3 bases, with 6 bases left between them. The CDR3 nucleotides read TGTGCCAGTAGTATTAACAGCTACGAGCAGTACTTC. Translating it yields CASSINSYEQYF. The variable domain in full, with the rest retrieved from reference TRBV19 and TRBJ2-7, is DGGITQSPKYLFRKEGQNVTLSCEQNLNHDAMYWYRQDPGQGLRLIYYSQIVNDFQKGDIAEGYSVSREKKESFPLTVTSAQKNPTAFYLCASSINSYEQYFGPGTRLTVT.

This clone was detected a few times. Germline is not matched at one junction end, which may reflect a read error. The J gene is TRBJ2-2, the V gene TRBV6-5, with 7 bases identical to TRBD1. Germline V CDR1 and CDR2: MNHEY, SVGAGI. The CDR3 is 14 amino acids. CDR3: CASSYVGQVGKLFF. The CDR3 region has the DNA TGTGCCAGCAGTTACGTAGGACAGGTCGGGAAGCTGTTTTTT.

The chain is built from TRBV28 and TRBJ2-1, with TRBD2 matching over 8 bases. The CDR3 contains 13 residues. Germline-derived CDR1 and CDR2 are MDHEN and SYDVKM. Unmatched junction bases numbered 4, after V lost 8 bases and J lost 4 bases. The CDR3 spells CASVSGTYNEQFF. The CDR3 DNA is TGTGCCAGCGTTAGCGGGACTTACAATGAGCAGTTCTTC. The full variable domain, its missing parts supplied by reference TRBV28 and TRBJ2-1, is DVKVTQSSRYLVKRTGEKVFLECVQDMDHENMFWYRQDPGLGLRLIYFSYDVKMKEKGDIPEGYSVSREKKERFSLILESASTNQTSMYLCASVSGTYNEQFFGPGTRLTVL.

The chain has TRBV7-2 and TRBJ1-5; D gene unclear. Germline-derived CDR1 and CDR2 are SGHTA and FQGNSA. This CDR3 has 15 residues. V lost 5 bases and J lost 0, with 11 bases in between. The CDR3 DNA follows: TGTGCCAGCAGCGAGAGGACGGTTAGCAATCAGCCCCAGCATTTT. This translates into CASSERTVSNQPQHF.

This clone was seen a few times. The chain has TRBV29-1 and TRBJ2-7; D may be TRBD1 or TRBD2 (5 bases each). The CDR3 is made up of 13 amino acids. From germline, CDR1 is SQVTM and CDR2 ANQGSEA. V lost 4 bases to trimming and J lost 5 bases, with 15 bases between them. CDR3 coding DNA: TGCAGCGTTGCAGCCCCCGGGACCAACGAGCAGTACTTC. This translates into CSVAAPGTNEQYF.

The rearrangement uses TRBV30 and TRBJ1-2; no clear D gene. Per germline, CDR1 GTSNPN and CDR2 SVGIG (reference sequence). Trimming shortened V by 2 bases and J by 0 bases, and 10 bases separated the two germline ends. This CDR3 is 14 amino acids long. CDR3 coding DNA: TGTGCCTGGAGTAGGGCAGTCCCTAACTATGGCTACACCTTC. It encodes CAWSRAVPNYGYTF.

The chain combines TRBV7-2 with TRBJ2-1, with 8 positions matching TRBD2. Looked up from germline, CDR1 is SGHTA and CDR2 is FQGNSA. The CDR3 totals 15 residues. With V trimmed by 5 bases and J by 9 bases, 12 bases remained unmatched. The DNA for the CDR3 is TGTGCCAGCAGCGCTCTAGCGGGCCTAAGTGGTGAGCAGTTCTTC. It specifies CASSALAGLSGEQFF.

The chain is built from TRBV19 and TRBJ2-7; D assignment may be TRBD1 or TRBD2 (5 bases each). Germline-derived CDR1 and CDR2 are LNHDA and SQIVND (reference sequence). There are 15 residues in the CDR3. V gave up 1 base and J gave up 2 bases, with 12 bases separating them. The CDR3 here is CASSIAGTLPYEQYF. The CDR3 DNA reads TGTGCCAGTAGTATAGCCGGGACGTTGCCCTACGAGCAGTACTTC.

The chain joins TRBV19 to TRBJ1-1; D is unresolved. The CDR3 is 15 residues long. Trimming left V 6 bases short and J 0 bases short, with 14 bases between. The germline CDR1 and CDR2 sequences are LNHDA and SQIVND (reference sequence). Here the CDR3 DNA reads TGTGCCAGTAGAATACGACAAGCAATGAACACTGAAGCTTTCTTT. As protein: CASRIRQAMNTEAFF.

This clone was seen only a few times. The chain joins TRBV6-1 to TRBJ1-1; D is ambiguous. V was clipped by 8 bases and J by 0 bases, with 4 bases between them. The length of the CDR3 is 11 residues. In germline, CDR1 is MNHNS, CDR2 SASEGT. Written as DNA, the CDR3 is TGTGCCAGCGGGATGAACACTGAAGCTTTCTTT. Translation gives CASGMNTEAFF.

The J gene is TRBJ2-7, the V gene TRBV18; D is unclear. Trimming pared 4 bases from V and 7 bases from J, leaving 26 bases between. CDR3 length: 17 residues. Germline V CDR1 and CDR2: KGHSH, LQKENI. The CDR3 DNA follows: TGTGCCAGCTCACGTGCCCCCCGGTGGGGTGAGCTACTGGAGCAGTACTTC. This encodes CASSRAPRWGELLEQYF. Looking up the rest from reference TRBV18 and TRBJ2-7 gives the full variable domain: NAGVMQNPRHLVRRRGQEARLRCSPMKGHSHVYWYRQLPEEGLKFMVYLQKENIIDESGMPKERFSAEFPKEGPSILRIQQVVRGDSAAYFCASSRAPRWGELLEQYFGPGTRLTVT.